This TCR beta chain was sequenced in a study of cytomegalovirus exposure and HLA in healthy donors. Overall study context: The same platform was used for the roughly 120 validation repertoires as for the roughly 660 first-cohort repertoires, as reported in a later analysis. Study outcomes and limitations: The finding came from a later analysis; first-cohort TCR clusters tended to co-occur in the roughly 110 validation repertoires. According to the study, 150 to 200 TCR beta chains were cytomegalovirus-associated.

Produced via immunoSEQ multiplex PCR; TCRdb's table is partial and in-frame only. The sample yields about 330,000 clones, roughly 87% seen once. To note about this clone: Its specificity is not known.

The donors belonged to the roughly 120-subject validation cohort, separate from the roughly 670-subject first cohort. The CDR3 length is 14 residues. Looked up from germline, CDR1 is MNHEY and CDR2 is SVGAGI. The V and J ends lost 4 bases and 3 bases, in that order; junction bases with no gene match: 5. The rearrangement links TRBV6-5 to TRBJ2-7, with TRBD1 matching over 8 bases. This clonotype originated in a young woman in good health and CMV-seropositive. The sample taken for sequencing was PBMCs. DNA for the CDR3: TGTGCCAGCAGTTCTACAGGGGGTAGCTACGAGCAGTACTTC. This gives the protein CASSSTGGSYEQYF.